This T cell receptor (beta chain) came from a study of blood T cell repertoires in COVID-19. Study details: Acute and convalescent COVID-19 specimens originated in the United States, Italy and Spain. Nucleic acid was either cDNA or gDNA, and it came from T cells, B-cell-depleted T cells, or PBMCs.

This CDR3 region has 13 residues. Germline values: CDR1 MNHEY, CDR2 SMNVEV (reference sequence). V was pared by 5 bases and J by 9 bases, with 4 bases of the junction left unmatched. Assay used: immunoSEQ multiplex PCR; TCRdb lists only in-frame clones, some missing. Counted here are about 150,000 clones, roughly three quarters occurring once; the ten biggest clones make up around 4%. V gene TRBV27 combines with J gene TRBJ2-1, with TRBD2 identical over 10 bases. The sequence came from a man aged 55 to 70 with acute or convalescent COVID-19. The material sequenced was peripheral blood. CDR3 nucleotides: TGTGCCAGCAGTCTCGGACTAGCGGTTGAGCAGTTCTTC. It yields the protein CASSLGLAVEQFF.